What follows describes a single TCR beta chain. In this sample, this clone turned up once. What antigen it recognizes has not been identified. The input lacks base qualities; no much larger clone sits a single base away. This entry belongs to a study of blood T cell repertoires in COVID-19 (dated by TCRdb to the early 2020s). Regarding the research as a whole: Samples from collaborators originated in the United States, Italy and Spain and spanned both the acute and convalescent phases of COVID-19. The prospective study material was composed of cDNA or gDNA derived from T cells, B-cell-depleted T cells, or PBMCs. The dataset comprised deeply sampled blood TCRbeta repertoires from subjects exposed to, actively infected with, or recovered from COVID-19. The repertoires were made available in a free public database intended to serve as a resource for research on the immune response to SARS-CoV-2. The samples were drawn from two sources: the first 160 participants of the ongoing ImmuneRACE study, and approximately 1,300 subjects contributed by 6 global collaborators. Nearly every sample came with metadata listing a de-identified subject ID, COVID-19 status, age in years and sex. HLA class I and class II types, where available, came from metadata supplied by the sample provider rather than from assay-based typing.

TCRbeta CDR3 regions were amplified from genomic DNA using the immunoSEQ Assay, a bias-controlled multiplex PCR. The paper's data handling went like this. The number of nucleated cells in each sample was estimated by amplification of reference gene primers within the assay. To quantify the absolute abundance of each unique TCRbeta CDR3 rearrangement, sequence reads were collapsed and filtered. For each sample, productive Simpson clonality was calculated as the square root of Simpson's diversity index across productive rearrangements. Drawn from immuneACCESS, this table holds only the in-frame rearrangements with V and J called that TCRdb kept. Clones are partly lost; checked studies trace under half to an unresolved V gene and leave the rest unexplained. The V and J calls and clone size were taken over from that table, and D and trimming were inferred from the DNA. This sample is represented by hundreds of thousands of clones; approximately 86% of them were singletons. The top ten constitute over 1% of the sample.

The collaborating institutions used their own protocols to collect whole blood in K2EDTA tubes. For TCRbeta analysis, collaborators shipped samples as frozen whole blood, isolated PBMCs, or DNA extracted from either of those sample types. The paper's findings and limits, for the study overall: How much clinical and demographic metadata was included differed by source and by participant, and the metadata was provided uncurated.

The sample consisted of peripheral blood. The sequence derives from a man between 65 and 85 years old with acute or convalescent COVID-19.

The bases are TGTGCCAGCAGTTCGACAGGGGGCGCGGGCAATCAGCCCCAGCATTTT. The resulting protein is CASSSTGGAGNQPQHF. The chain is assembled from TRBV6-5 and TRBJ1-5, with 10 central nucleotides matching TRBD1. Per the germline V gene, MNHEY is the CDR1 and SVGAGI is the CDR2. Relative to germline, V is missing 4 bases and J is missing 2 bases, with 5 bases of the junction outside any gene match. The CDR3, from cysteine to phenylalanine, totals 16 residues. Solely the CDR3 DNA is kept, with 48 bases framed from the first base.